The 4 T cell receptor beta chains given below trace back to one sample, sequenced in a study of blood T cell repertoires in COVID-19. The repertoire was sequenced with immunoSEQ multiplex PCR; TCRdb's copy has only in-frame clones and lacks some. The data contain 130,000 or so clones, 85% to 90% of them singletons. The sample was peripheral blood. The receptors here all came from a human donor in a cohort sampled during active COVID-19.

This chain connects TRBV19 to TRBJ2-7, with TRBD2 as a possible D gene (5 bases). CDR1 is LNHDA, CDR2 SQIVND, per germline (reference sequence). The germline V and J ends were trimmed by 1 base and 4 bases, with 8 bases remaining between them. The CDR3 is 13 residues long. The CDR3 sequence is CASSIAPGYEQYF. CDR3 bases: TGTGCCAGTAGTATAGCCCCGGGATACGAGCAGTACTTC.

This chain links TRBV24-1 with TRBJ1-1, with D unresolved. Looked up from germline, CDR1 is KGHDR and CDR2 is SFDVKD. CDR3 length: 14 amino acids. The V end lost 8 bases, the J end lost 3 bases, and 15 bases lay between the germline ends. CDR3 amino acids: CATTSNQAHTEAFF. The CDR3 DNA is TGTGCCACCACATCTAACCAGGCGCACACTGAAGCTTTCTTT.

Only one count was recorded for this clone. The CDR3 nucleotides read TGTGCCAGCACCCCCCTGGACAGGGCCAAAAACATTCAGTACTTC. Translated: CASTPLDRAKNIQYF. The V gene is TRBV5-8, the J gene TRBJ2-4, with 7 positions matching TRBD1. After removal of 6 bases from V and 1 base from J, the junction contained 7 bases not matched to a gene. The CDR3 runs 15 residues. Germline V gene lookup returns CDR1 SGHTS and CDR2 YDEGEE. Supplemented by reference TRBV5-8 and TRBJ2-4, the full variable domain reads EAGVTQSPTHLIKTRGQQATLRCSPISGHTSVYWYQQALGLGLQFLLWYDEGEERNRGNFPPRFSGRQFPNYSSELNVNALELEDSALYLCASTPLDRAKNIQYFGAGTRLSVL.

This clone was recorded once. The chain joins TRBV6-4 to TRBJ2-7; D is uncertain. CDR1 is MRHNA and CDR2 is SNTAGT in the germline V gene. The CDR3 is 19 residues long. The V and J ends lost 0 bases and 0 bases respectively, with 21 bases between them. This CDR3 is CASSDSNSFVSSYSYEQYF. The CDR3 DNA sequence: TGTGCCAGCAGTGACTCGAACAGCTTTGTCTCCTCATACTCCTACGAGCAGTACTTC.